This TCR beta chain originates from a study of blood T cell repertoires in COVID-19. V lost 2 bases and J 3 bases, leaving 10 bases between the germline ends. Germline CDR1 and CDR2: LNHNV and YYDKDF (reference sequence). CDR3 length: 14 residues. Source study methods: Amplifying reference gene primers gave estimates of nucleated cell counts. Profiled with immunoSEQ multiplex PCR; TCRdb holds only in-frame clones, not every one. V and J calls and clone size are those listed in that table; D and trimming were worked out from the DNA. The repertoire has 150,000 to 200,000 clones, approximately 85% of them found once; the top ten carry 7.5% to 10%.

The sequenced material came from peripheral blood. The TCR comes from a woman of 80 years or more with acute or convalescent COVID-19. The chain couples TRBV15 to TRBJ1-1; D may be TRBD1 (6 bases). This CDR3 reads CATSRRQADTEAFF. CDR3 nucleotide sequence: TGTGCCACCAGCAGAAGACAGGCAGACACTGAAGCTTTCTTT. Looking up the rest from reference TRBV15 and TRBJ1-1 gives the full variable domain: DAMVIQNPRYQVTQFGKPVTLSCSQTLNHNVMYWYQQKSSQAPKLLFHYYDKDFNNEADTPDNFQSRRPNTSFCFLDIRSPGLGDTAMYLCATSRRQADTEAFFGQGTRLTVV.